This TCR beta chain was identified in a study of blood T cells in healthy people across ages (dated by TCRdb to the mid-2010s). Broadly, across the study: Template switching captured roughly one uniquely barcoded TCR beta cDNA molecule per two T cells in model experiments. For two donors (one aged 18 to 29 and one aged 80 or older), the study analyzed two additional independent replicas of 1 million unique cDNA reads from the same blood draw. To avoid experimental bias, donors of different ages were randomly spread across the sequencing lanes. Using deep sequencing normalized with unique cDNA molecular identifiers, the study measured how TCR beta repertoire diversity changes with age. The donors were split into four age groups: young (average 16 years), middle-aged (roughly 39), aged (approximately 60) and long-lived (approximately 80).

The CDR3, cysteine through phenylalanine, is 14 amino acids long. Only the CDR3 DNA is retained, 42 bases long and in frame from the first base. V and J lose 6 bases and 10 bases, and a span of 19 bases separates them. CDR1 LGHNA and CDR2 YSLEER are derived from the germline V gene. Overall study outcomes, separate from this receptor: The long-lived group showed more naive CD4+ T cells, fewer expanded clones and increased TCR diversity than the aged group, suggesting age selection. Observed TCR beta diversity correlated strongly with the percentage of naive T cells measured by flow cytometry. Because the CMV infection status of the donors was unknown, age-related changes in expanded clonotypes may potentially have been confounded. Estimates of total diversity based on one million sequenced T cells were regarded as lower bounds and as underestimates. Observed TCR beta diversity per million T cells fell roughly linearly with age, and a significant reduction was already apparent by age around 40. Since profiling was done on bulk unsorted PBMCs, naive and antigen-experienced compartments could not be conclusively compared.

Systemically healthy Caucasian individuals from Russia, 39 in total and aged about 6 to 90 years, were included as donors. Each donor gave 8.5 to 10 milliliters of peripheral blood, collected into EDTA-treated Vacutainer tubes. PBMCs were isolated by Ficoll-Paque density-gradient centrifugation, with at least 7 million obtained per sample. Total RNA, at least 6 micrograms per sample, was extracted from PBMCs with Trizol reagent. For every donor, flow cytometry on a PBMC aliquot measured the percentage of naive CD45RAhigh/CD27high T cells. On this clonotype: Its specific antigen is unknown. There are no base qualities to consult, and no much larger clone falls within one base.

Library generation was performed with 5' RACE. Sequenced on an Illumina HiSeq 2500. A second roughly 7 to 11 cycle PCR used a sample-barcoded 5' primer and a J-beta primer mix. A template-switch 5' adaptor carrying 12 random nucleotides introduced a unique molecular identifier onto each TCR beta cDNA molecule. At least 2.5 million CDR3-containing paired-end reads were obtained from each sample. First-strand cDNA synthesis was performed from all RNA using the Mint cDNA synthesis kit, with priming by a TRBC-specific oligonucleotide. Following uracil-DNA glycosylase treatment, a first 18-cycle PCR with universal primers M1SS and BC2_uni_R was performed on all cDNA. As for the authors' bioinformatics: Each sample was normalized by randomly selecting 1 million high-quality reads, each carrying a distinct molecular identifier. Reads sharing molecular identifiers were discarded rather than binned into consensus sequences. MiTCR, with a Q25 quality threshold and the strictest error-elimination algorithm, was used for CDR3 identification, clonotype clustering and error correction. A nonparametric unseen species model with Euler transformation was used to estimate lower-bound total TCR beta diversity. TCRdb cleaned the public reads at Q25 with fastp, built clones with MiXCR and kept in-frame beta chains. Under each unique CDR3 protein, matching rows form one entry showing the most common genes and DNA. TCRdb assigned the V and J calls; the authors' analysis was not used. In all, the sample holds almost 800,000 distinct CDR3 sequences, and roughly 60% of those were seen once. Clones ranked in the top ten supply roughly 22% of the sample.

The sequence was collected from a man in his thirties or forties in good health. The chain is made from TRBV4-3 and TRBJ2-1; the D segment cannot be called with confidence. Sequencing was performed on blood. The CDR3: CASSRAGVRYEQFF. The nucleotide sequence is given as TGCGCCAGCAGTCGGGCTGGGGTAAGATACGAGCAGTTCTTC.